These 21 T cell receptor beta chains were sequenced from one sample in a study of blood T cells in healthy people across ages. The second PCR ran roughly 7 to 11 cycles with a sample-barcoded 5' primer and J-beta primers. Each CDR3 protein gets one entry after TCRdb re-called the 5' RACE reads with MiXCR. Of under 750,000 distinct CDR3 sequences in the sample, under 55% were seen once. Sequencing was performed on blood. These receptors came from a man older than 75 in good health.

Turning to this clonotype: A much larger clone differs by one base, so this may be a read error. This sequence joins TRBV7-2 and TRBJ2-3; D not certain. V was shortened by 6 bases and J by 3 bases, with 7 bases between the two germline ends. Germline CDR1 and CDR2: SGHTA and FQGNSA. This CDR3 has 12 amino acids. The CDR3 is CASRRYTDTQYF. The CDR3 DNA sequence: TGTGCCAGCAGGCGTTATACAGATACGCAGTATTTT.

This chain uses TRBV7-2 with TRBJ2-5; 9 bases align to TRBD2. The CDR3 is made up of 16 amino acids. The ends lost 5 bases at V and 3 bases at J; junction bases unmatched: 10. The germline gives CDR1 SGHTA, CDR2 FQGNSA. CDR3 bases: TGTGCCAGCAGCCACCTGAGCGGGGGGATGGAAGAGACCCAGTACTTC. Residues: CASSHLSGGMEETQYF.

A remark on this clonotype: At one end the junction does not follow the germline gene, possibly because of a read error. The chain has TRBV4-3 and TRBJ2-1; D is ambiguous. The CDR3 length is 13 residues. In germline, CDR1 is LGHNA, CDR2 YSLEER. CDR3 amino acids: CAGSLEPFSERFF. The CDR3 DNA is TGCGCCGGCAGTTTGGAACCCTTTAGTGAGCGGTTCTTC.

The rearrangement joins TRBV4-2 to TRBJ1-4; 9 nucleotides match TRBD1. The V segment lost 0 bases and the J segment 7 bases; nucleotides outside the gene matches: 6. Germline CDR1 LGHNA, CDR2 YNFKEQ. The CDR3 length is 16 residues. CDR3 protein: CASSQDQGQGSEKLFF. For the CDR3, the DNA is TGTGCCAGCAGCCAAGACCAGGGACAGGGTAGTGAAAAACTGTTTTTT.

This clonotype occurred once. This chain joins TRBV7-2 and TRBJ2-6; 11 nucleotides agree with TRBD1. V shed 7 bases and J 1 base; nucleotides not matched to a gene: 6. The CDR3 extends over 17 amino acids. Germline assignment: CDR1 SGHTA and CDR2 FQGNSA. The CDR3 loop reads CASTWTGGASGANVLTF. The CDR3 DNA reads TGTGCCAGCACCTGGACAGGGGGCGCGTCTGGGGCCAACGTCCTGACTTTC.

This chain connects TRBV7-9 to TRBJ2-6; D is unresolved. Trimming left V 5 bases short and J 4 bases short, with 9 bases between. The germline CDR1 and CDR2 sequences are SEHNR and FQNEAQ (reference sequence). This CDR3 region has 14 residues. The CDR3 reads CASSRTPGANVLTF. CDR3 nucleotides: TGTGCCAGCAGCCGAACCCCCGGGGCCAACGTCCTGACTTTC.

The gene calls are TRBV10-3 and TRBJ2-5, with TRBD2 identical over 8 bases. CDR1 and CDR2 (germline): ENHRY, SYGVKD. The J segment lost 4 bases and the V segment lost 6 bases, leaving 13 bases of the junction unmatched. The CDR3 spans 16 residues. This CDR3 reads CAISPNQRESGETQYF. The CDR3 coding sequence is TGTGCCATCAGCCCGAACCAGCGGGAGAGCGGAGAGACCCAGTACTTC.

To note about this clonotype: This clone may be a read error of a much larger clone one base away. The rearrangement joins TRBV4-3 to TRBJ1-1, with 7 nucleotides matching TRBD1. CDR1 LGHNA and CDR2 YSLEER come from the germline V gene. This CDR3 has 15 residues. V lost 8 bases, J lost 4 bases, and 13 bases stayed unmatched. CDR3: CASCLRDRDSTEAFF. The CDR3 nucleotides read TGCGCCAGCTGCCTCCGGGACAGAGATTCCACTGAAGCTTTCTTT.

This chain connects TRBV9 to TRBJ2-5; 9 bases line up with TRBD2. Losses at the gene ends were 2 bases for V and 11 bases for J; bases not matched to a gene: 13. Germline V lookup: CDR1 SGDLS, CDR2 YYNGEE. The CDR3 spans 15 residues. CDR3 residues: CASSVRAGGNNEQYF. The CDR3 DNA is TGTGCCAGCAGCGTTCGAGCGGGAGGTAATAATGAGCAGTACTTC.

The chain has TRBV20-1 and TRBJ2-1; D might be TRBD1 or TRBD2, each matching 5 bases. V was shortened by 5 bases and J by 5 bases, with 13 bases between the two germline ends. The CDR3 sequence is 13 residues long. Germline CDR1 and CDR2: DFQATT and SNEGSKA (reference sequence). The CDR3 here is CSAHTGTNNEQFF. CDR3 nucleotide sequence: TGCAGTGCTCATACCGGGACCAACAATGAGCAGTTCTTC.

The chain has TRBV28 and TRBJ2-6; D perhaps matches TRBD1 (6 bases). Germline values: CDR1 MDHEN, CDR2 SYDVKM. V was cut by 4 bases and J by 4 bases, with 14 bases left in between. The CDR3 contains 16 residues. CDR3 protein: CASSYREQPGANVLTF. In DNA form, the CDR3 reads TGTGCCAGCAGTTACAGGGAACAGCCGGGGGCCAACGTCCTGACTTTC.

The chain is built from TRBV2 and TRBJ1-4; perhaps TRBD1 as D (5 bases). The tail of the sequence fits TRBJ2-2 better, so the J call may be wrong. CDR3 size: 14 residues. From germline, CDR1 is SNHLY and CDR2 FYNNEI. The CDR3 DNA is TGTGCCAGCAGTGCGACAGCGAACACCGGGGAGCTGTTTTTT. The encoded protein is CASSATANTGELFF.

This clonotype was seen only a few times. The rearrangement uses TRBV5-1 and TRBJ1-4; TRBD1 might be the D (6 bases). CDR1 is SGHRS, CDR2 YFSETQ, per germline. This CDR3 is 16 amino acids long. Trimming pared 7 bases from V and 0 bases from J, leaving 16 bases between. CDR3 protein: CASRPGAGSTNEKLFF. The CDR3 nucleotides read TGCGCCAGCCGGCCAGGGGCTGGTTCAACTAATGAAAAACTGTTTTTT. Complete variable domain (other parts from reference TRBV5-1 and TRBJ1-4): KAGVTQTPRYLIKTRGQQVTLSCSPISGHRSVSWYQQTPGQGLQFLFEYFSETQRNKGNFPGRFSGRQFSNSRSEMNVSTLELGDSALYLCASRPGAGSTNEKLFFGSGTQLSVL.

This clonotype appeared a few times. The chain combines TRBV20-1 with TRBJ1-2; D gene ambiguous. The CDR3 covers 13 residues. The germline V and J ends were trimmed by 3 bases and 4 bases, with 12 bases remaining between them. Germline assignment: CDR1 DFQATT and CDR2 SNEGSKA (reference sequence). The CDR3 nucleotides are TGCAGTGCTAGCAGCCCCCCTAGCTATGGCTACACCTTC. As protein: CSASSPPSYGYTF.

This clonotype showed up just a few times. V usage is TRBV15 and J usage is TRBJ2-5; D uncertain. Germline lookup yields CDR1 LNHNV and CDR2 YYDKDF (reference sequence). The CDR3 totals 11 residues. V was cut by 4 bases and J by 1 base, with 1 base left in between. CDR3 region: CATSTQETQYF. CDR3 nucleotides: TGTGCCACCAGCACCCAAGAGACCCAGTACTTC.

V gene TRBV24-1 combines with J gene TRBJ2-3; the match to TRBD1 covers 8 bases. V shed 4 bases and J 5 bases; nucleotides not matched to a gene: 10. The CDR3 is 16 residues long. Germline V CDR1 and CDR2: KGHDR, SFDVKD. DNA for the CDR3: TGTGCCACCAGTGAGCATACAGGGGGGATTTTAGATACGCAGTATTTT. Amino acids: CATSEHTGGILDTQYF.

This sequence joins TRBV7-9 and TRBJ2-4, with 8 bases lining up with TRBD1. The end of the DNA is better explained by TRBJ2-7, so the J call may be wrong. Germline V gene data show CDR1 as SEHNR and CDR2 as FQNEAQ (reference sequence). This CDR3 is built from 14 residues. As DNA, the CDR3 is TGTGCCAGCGGCCCTGGGACAGGAGGCTACGAGCAGTACTTC. This codes for CASGPGTGGYEQYF.

Written as DNA, the CDR3 is TGTGCCAGCAGGGGAACTACTTTCTACGAGCAGTACTTC. It yields the protein CASRGTTFYEQYF. The genes are TRBV6-2 or TRBV6-3 and TRBJ2-7, with D unresolved. This CDR3 comprises 13 residues. Germline V lookup: CDR1 MNHEY, CDR2 SVGEGT. V was pared by 6 bases and J by 3 bases, with 12 bases between.

V gene TRBV10-3 combines with J gene TRBJ1-2; weak D call: TRBD1 (6 bases). The CDR3 length is 12 residues. Germline assignment: CDR1 ENHRY and CDR2 SYGVKD. The germline V and J ends were trimmed by 6 bases and 7 bases, with 12 bases remaining between them. CDR3 coding DNA: TGTGCCATCAGCAACACAGGGCTTGGCTACACCTTC. It yields the protein CAISNTGLGYTF.

This clonotype showed up just a few times. The gene calls are TRBV3-1 and TRBJ2-1; possibly TRBD1 for D (6 bases). The CDR3 length is 15 residues. V was trimmed by 0 bases and J by 4 bases, leaving 10 bases between them. Germline V lookup: CDR1 LGHDT, CDR2 YNNKEL (reference sequence). The CDR3 loop reads CASSQDAGAYNEQFF. The CDR3 region has the DNA TGTGCCAGCAGCCAAGATGCAGGGGCTTACAATGAGCAGTTCTTC.

This clonotype showed up just a few times. V gene TRBV5-1 combines with J gene TRBJ1-1; 7 bases line up with TRBD1. The germline V gene encodes CDR1 SGHRS and CDR2 YFSETQ. The V segment lost 3 bases and the J segment 4 bases; nucleotides outside the gene matches: 6. The CDR3 contains 14 residues. CDR3 DNA sequence: TGCGCCAGCAGCTGGACAGGCTCGGGCACTGAAGCTTTCTTT. Translated: CASSWTGSGTEAFF.